This entry describes one TCR beta chain. TCRdb's copy holds only in-frame clones and misses some; the assay was immunoSEQ multiplex PCR. The data show roughly 110,000 clones, approximately 90% seen once. The data originate from a study of T cell responses to AZD1222 COVID-19 vaccine. The V gene's germline CDR1 is SGHDT and CDR2 YYEEEE. V shed 0 bases and J 3 bases; nucleotides not matched to a gene: 11. The CDR3 runs to 17 residues. This TCR came from an adult who received the AZD1222 COVID-19 vaccine. This chain connects TRBV5-6 to TRBJ2-5, with 7 bases aligning to TRBD2. This specimen consisted of peripheral blood, obtained 28 days after the second AZD1222 dose. The CDR3 here is CASSLAGGGAREETQYF. The CDR3, as DNA: TGTGCCAGCAGCTTGGCCGGGGGAGGGGCGCGTGAAGAGACCCAGTACTTC.